The T cell receptor beta chain described here comes from a study of identical twins. The study's findings and limits: Beta clonotypes that were abundant in cord blood contained fewer insertions, a pattern absent from memory repertoires.

Each donor was a healthy Caucasian. Regarding this clonotype: Its specificity is not known.

Template switching, a step in the protocol, added a universal primer site, and cDNA carried unique molecular identifiers. MiXCR, run by TCRdb on the 5' RACE reads, gives a single entry per CDR3 protein. The table records about 730,000 distinct CDR3 sequences, less than 25% of them present only once. Germline CDR1 and CDR2: DFQATT and SNEGSKA (reference sequence). V lost 6 bases, J lost 3 bases, and 6 bases stayed unmatched. The CDR3 is made up of 13 amino acids. These same records also appear under a second study, on T cells expressing NK-cell markers. That report adds: Where several donors were concerned, these clonotypes also led the CD3+CD56-NKG2C+ fraction.

The receptor was derived from a woman younger than 30 in good health. Sequenced: PBMCs. The rearrangement links TRBV20-1 to TRBJ1-1; TRBD1 aligns across 8 bases. DNA of the CDR3: TGCAGTGCAGGACAGGGAAGGGACACTGAAGCTTTCTTT. It codes for CSAGQGRDTEAFF.